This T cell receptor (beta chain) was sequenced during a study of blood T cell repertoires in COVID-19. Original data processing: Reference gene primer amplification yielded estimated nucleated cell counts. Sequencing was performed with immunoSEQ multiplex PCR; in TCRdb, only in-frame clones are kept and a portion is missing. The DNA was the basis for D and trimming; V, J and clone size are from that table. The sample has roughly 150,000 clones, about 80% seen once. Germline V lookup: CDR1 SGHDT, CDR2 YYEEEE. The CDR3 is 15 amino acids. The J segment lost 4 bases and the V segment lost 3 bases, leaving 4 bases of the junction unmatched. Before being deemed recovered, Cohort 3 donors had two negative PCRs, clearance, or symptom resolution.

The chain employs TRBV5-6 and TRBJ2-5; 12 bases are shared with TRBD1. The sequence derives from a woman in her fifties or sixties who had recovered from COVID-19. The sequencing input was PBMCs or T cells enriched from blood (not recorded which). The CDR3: CASSWGQGALETQYF. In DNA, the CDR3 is TGTGCCAGCAGCTGGGGACAGGGGGCGTTAGAGACCCAGTACTTC.